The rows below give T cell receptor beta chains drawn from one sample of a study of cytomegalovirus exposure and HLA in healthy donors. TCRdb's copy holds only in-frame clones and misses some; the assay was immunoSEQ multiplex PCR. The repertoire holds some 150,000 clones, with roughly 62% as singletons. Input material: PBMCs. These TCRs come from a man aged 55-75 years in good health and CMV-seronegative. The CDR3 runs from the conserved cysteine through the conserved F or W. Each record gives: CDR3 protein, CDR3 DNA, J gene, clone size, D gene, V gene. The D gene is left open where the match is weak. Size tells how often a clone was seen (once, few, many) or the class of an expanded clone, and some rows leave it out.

CDR3: CASTIGGTGGHEQYF; DNA: TGTGCCAGCACTATAGGAGGGACAGGGGGACACGAGCAGTACTTC; J: TRBJ2-7; size: -; D: TRBD1; V: TRBV27
CDR3: CASSRAGRDYEQYF; DNA: TGTGCCAGCAGCCGGGCGGGACGGGACTACGAGCAGTACTTC; J: TRBJ2-7; size: once; D: -; V: TRBV5-6
CDR3: CASSLDPRPNQPQHF; DNA: TGTGCCAGCAGCTTGGACCCCAGGCCGAATCAGCCCCAGCATTTT; J: TRBJ1-5; size: once; D: -; V: TRBV5-4
CDR3: CASSYQSGSLNTEAFF; DNA: TGTGCCAGCAGTTACCAGTCGGGTTCCCTTAACACTGAAGCTTTCTTT; J: TRBJ1-1; size: -; D: -; V: TRBV6-5
CDR3: CASSPRDRWNTEAFF; DNA: TGTGCCAGCTCACCACGGGACAGATGGAACACTGAAGCTTTCTTT; J: TRBJ1-1; size: -; D: TRBD1; V: TRBV18
CDR3: CASSQEGPGGPGSEAFF; DNA: TGTGCCAGCAGCCAAGAAGGGCCAGGGGGCCCAGGCTCTGAAGCTTTCTTT; J: TRBJ1-1; size: -; D: TRBD1; V: TRBV4-2
CDR3: CASSPAVWEGLDPSSYNEQFF; DNA: TGTGCCAGCTCACCAGCCGTTTGGGAGGGCCTCGATCCGAGCTCCTACAATGAGCAGTTCTTC; J: TRBJ2-1; size: -; D: TRBD2; V: TRBV18
CDR3: CSAFRETQYF; DNA: TGCAGTGCTTTTCGGGAGACCCAGTACTTC; J: TRBJ2-5; size: few; D: -; V: TRBV20-1
CDR3: CAWRSTDYYQETQYF; DNA: TGTGCCTGGAGGAGTACAGACTATTACCAAGAGACCCAGTACTTC; J: TRBJ2-5; size: -; D: -; V: TRBV30
CDR3: CASSQEYYAGQPQHF; DNA: TGCGCCAGCAGCCAAGAATATTATGCCGGTCAGCCCCAGCATTTT; J: TRBJ1-5; size: -; D: -; V: TRBV4-1
CDR3: CAWSTTGSTGELFF; DNA: TGTGCCTGGAGTACCACGGGATCTACCGGGGAGCTGTTTTTT; J: TRBJ2-2; size: -; D: -; V: TRBV30
CDR3: CASSVVSGRVSNEQFF; DNA: TGTGCCAGCAGCGTAGTAAGCGGGAGGGTGTCTAATGAGCAGTTCTTC; J: TRBJ2-1; size: -; D: TRBD2; V: TRBV9
CDR3: CASSFKREQYF; DNA: TGTGCCAGCAGCTTTAAGCGCGAGCAGTACTTC; J: TRBJ2-7; size: -; D: -; V: TRBV6-5
CDR3: CASRLTGSYEQYF; DNA: TGTGCCAGCAGGTTAACAGGGTCCTACGAGCAGTACTTC; J: TRBJ2-7; size: -; D: -; V: TRBV6-1
CDR3: CAISALAVKQVQQYF; DNA: TGTGCCATCAGTGCCCTAGCGGTAAAACAAGTGCAGCAGTACTTC; J: TRBJ2-7; size: -; D: TRBD2; V: TRBV10-3
CDR3: CASSPETANQPQHF; DNA: TGTGCCAGCTCACCGGAGACTGCAAATCAGCCCCAGCATTTT; J: TRBJ1-5; size: few; D: -; V: TRBV18
CDR3: CASRGAYNQPQHF; DNA: TGTGCCTCCCGGGGGGCCTACAATCAGCCCCAGCATTTT; J: TRBJ1-5; size: once; D: -; V: TRBV6-6
CDR3: CASSLKTANEKLFF; DNA: TGTGCCAGCAGCTTGAAGACAGCTAATGAAAAACTGTTTTTT; J: TRBJ1-4; size: -; D: -; V: TRBV5-4
CDR3: CASSASPLTSGVYNEQFF; DNA: TGTGCCAGCAGCGCTTCCCCTCTGACTAGCGGAGTTTACAATGAGCAGTTCTTC; J: TRBJ2-1; size: -; D: TRBD2; V: TRBV5-4
CDR3: CASSPQGREESGELFF; DNA: TGTGCCAGCAGCCCACAGGGGCGGGAGGAGTCCGGGGAGCTGTTTTTT; J: TRBJ2-2; size: -; D: -; V: TRBV7-3
CDR3: CASSGQGDSDTEAFF; DNA: TGTGCCAGCAGCGGCCAGGGGGACAGTGACACTGAAGCTTTCTTT; J: TRBJ1-1; size: -; D: TRBD1; V: TRBV7-6
CDR3: CSSSPDSYEQYF; DNA: TGTTCCAGCAGCCCTGACAGTTACGAGCAGTACTTC; J: TRBJ2-7; size: few; D: -; V: TRBV7-9
CDR3: CASSGGRYGYTF; DNA: TGTGCCAGCAGCGGGGGGAGGTATGGCTACACCTTC; J: TRBJ1-2; size: -; D: -; V: TRBV25-1
CDR3: CASSYSPRTGGTEAFF; DNA: TGTGCCAGCAGTTACTCCCCTCGGACGGGGGGTACTGAAGCTTTCTTT; J: TRBJ1-1; size: -; D: -; V: TRBV6-6
CDR3: CASSLVRDYGYTF; DNA: TGTGCCAGCAGTTTAGTCAGGGACTATGGCTACACCTTC; J: TRBJ1-2; size: -; D: -; V: TRBV28
CDR3: CAWRAFGTGLHEQYF; DNA: TGTGCCTGGAGAGCATTCGGGACAGGGCTACACGAGCAGTACTTC; J: TRBJ2-7; size: few; D: TRBD1; V: TRBV30
CDR3: CASSIGTSGGDNEQFF; DNA: TGTGCCAGTAGTATTGGAACTAGCGGGGGGGACAATGAGCAGTTCTTC; J: TRBJ2-1; size: -; D: TRBD2; V: TRBV19
CDR3: CASADRVGQPQHF; DNA: TGTGCCAGCGCTGACAGGGTTGGGCAGCCCCAGCATTTT; J: TRBJ1-5; size: -; D: TRBD1; V: TRBV28
CDR3: CASSPGYTEAFF; DNA: TGTGCCAGCTCACCAGGCTACACTGAAGCTTTCTTT; J: TRBJ1-1; size: once; D: -; V: TRBV18
CDR3: CASSPRTGLSYEQYF; DNA: TGTGCCAGCAGCCCCCGGACAGGACTATCTTACGAGCAGTACTTC; J: TRBJ2-7; size: -; D: -; V: TRBV9
CDR3: CASSHPRGHVSYNEQFF; DNA: TGTGCCAGCAGCCACCCCAGGGGGCACGTCTCCTACAATGAGCAGTTCTTC; J: TRBJ2-1; size: -; D: TRBD1; V: TRBV14
CDR3: CATEPVRGSYGYTF; DNA: TGTGCCACCGAACCCGTGAGGGGGTCGTATGGCTACACCTTC; J: TRBJ1-2; size: -; D: -; V: TRBV15
CDR3: CASGPPYGNTIYF; DNA: TGTGCTAGTGGCCCCCCTTATGGAAACACCATATATTTT; J: TRBJ1-3; size: -; D: -; V: TRBV12-5
CDR3: CASSLAGSGSPYEQYF; DNA: TGTGCCAGCAGCTTAGCGGGAAGCGGGAGTCCCTACGAGCAGTACTTC; J: TRBJ2-7; size: -; D: TRBD2; V: TRBV7-2
CDR3: CASSSRTGGNTEAFF; DNA: TGCGCCAGCAGCTCCCGGACAGGGGGGAACACTGAAGCTTTCTTT; J: TRBJ1-1; size: -; D: TRBD1; V: TRBV5-1
CDR3: CASSDPCQEGQDEQYF; DNA: TGCGCCAGCAGTGATCCATGCCAGGAGGGCCAGGACGAGCAGTACTTC; J: TRBJ2-7; size: -; D: -; V: TRBV10-1
CDR3: CASSPRTAINEKLFF; DNA: TGTGCCAGCAGCCCAAGGACAGCCATTAATGAAAAACTGTTTTTT; J: TRBJ1-4; size: few; D: -; V: TRBV7-9
CDR3: CASSRADRISYEQYF; DNA: TGTGCCAGCAGCAGGGCGGACAGGATTTCCTACGAGCAGTACTTC; J: TRBJ2-7; size: -; D: TRBD1; V: TRBV7-3
CDR3: CASSLGDLETGIEKLFF; DNA: TGTGCCAGCAGCTTGGGGGATCTCGAGACAGGGATTGAAAAACTGTTTTTT; J: TRBJ1-4; size: -; D: TRBD1; V: TRBV5-4
CDR3: CASSPAQGSAYNEQFF; DNA: TGTGCCAGCAGCCCCGCGCAGGGAAGCGCCTACAATGAGCAGTTCTTC; J: TRBJ2-1; size: -; D: -; V: TRBV11-3
CDR3: CASSQGQGKTYEQYF; DNA: TGTGCCAGCAGCCAGGGACAGGGAAAAACCTACGAGCAGTACTTC; J: TRBJ2-7; size: -; D: TRBD1; V: TRBV7-2
CDR3: CASSYRVQETQYF; DNA: TGTGCCAGCAGTTACCGGGTACAAGAGACCCAGTACTTC; J: TRBJ2-5; size: -; D: -; V: TRBV6-6
CDR3: CASSSPSGGLPGNEQFF; DNA: TGTGCCAGCAGTTCCCCTAGCGGAGGCCTCCCCGGCAATGAGCAGTTCTTC; J: TRBJ2-1; size: -; D: TRBD2; V: TRBV27
CDR3: CASSYTPGRADTEAFF; DNA: TGTGCCAGCAGTTACACCCCCGGCAGGGCCGACACTGAAGCTTTCTTT; J: TRBJ1-1; size: few; D: -; V: TRBV6-5
CDR3: CASSDSSSGGTDTQYF; DNA: TGTGCCAGCAGTGACTCGAGCAGCGGGGGTACAGATACGCAGTATTTT; J: TRBJ2-3; size: -; D: TRBD2; V: TRBV6-4
CDR3: CASSESATVGLQYF; DNA: TGTGCCAGCAGTGAGTCGGCGACAGTTGGGCTGCAGTATTTT; J: TRBJ2-3; size: -; D: -; V: TRBV6-1
CDR3: CASSFIVLGPDPNEQFF; DNA: TGTGCCAGCAGCTTCATTGTACTAGGACCAGATCCCAATGAGCAGTTCTTC; J: TRBJ2-1; size: -; D: -; V: TRBV5-6
CDR3: CASSPTEGQAYEQYF; DNA: TGTGCCAGCAGCCCAACTGAGGGACAGGCCTACGAGCAGTACTTC; J: TRBJ2-7; size: -; D: TRBD1; V: TRBV7-9
CDR3: CASSIVKGGGELFF; DNA: TGTGCCAGTAGTATAGTCAAGGGAGGCGGGGAGCTGTTTTTT; J: TRBJ2-2; size: -; D: -; V: TRBV19
CDR3: CASSSNRVTNEQFF; DNA: TGTGCCAGCAGTAGTAACAGGGTCACCAATGAGCAGTTCTTC; J: TRBJ2-1; size: -; D: -; V: TRBV6-6
CDR3: CAWTVGGRTEAFF; DNA: TGTGCCTGGACCGTGGGAGGTCGGACTGAAGCTTTCTTT; J: TRBJ1-1; size: -; D: -; V: TRBV30
CDR3: CASSLSRTGAYGYTF; DNA: TGTGCCAGCAGTTTATCGAGGACGGGAGCCTATGGCTACACCTTC; J: TRBJ1-2; size: few; D: -; V: TRBV27
CDR3: CASSLGPSYEQYF; DNA: TGTGCCAGCAGCTTAGGTCCATCCTACGAGCAGTACTTC; J: TRBJ2-7; size: -; D: -; V: TRBV7-9
CDR3: CASSFSGRSTDTQYF; DNA: TGTGCCAGCAGCTTTAGCGGGAGAAGCACAGATACGCAGTATTTT; J: TRBJ2-3; size: -; D: TRBD2; V: TRBV7-3
CDR3: CASSLASRPPGNTEAFF; DNA: TGTGCCAGCAGCTTAGCGTCGAGACCACCAGGGAACACTGAAGCTTTCTTT; J: TRBJ1-1; size: -; D: -; V: TRBV7-2
CDR3: CASSLAGGEETQYF; DNA: TGTGCCAGCAGCTTAGCGGGGGGAGAAGAGACCCAGTACTTC; J: TRBJ2-5; size: -; D: TRBD2; V: TRBV7-3
CDR3: CASSLGPDSGANVLTF; DNA: TGTGCCAGCAGTTTAGGCCCCGACTCTGGGGCCAACGTCCTGACTTTC; J: TRBJ2-6; size: -; D: -; V: TRBV27